These 13 T cell receptor beta chains were sequenced from one sample in a study of HIV-infected patients and healthy controls. Reverse transcription used about 500 ng RNA and constant-region primers for alpha and beta. Separate chain-specific third strand synthesis with multiplexing indices produced the alpha and beta libraries. TCRdb independently ran MiXCR on the 5' RACE reads; one entry per CDR3 protein. The sample lists roughly 6,700 distinct CDR3 sequences, around 6.7% occurring once. Antiretroviral therapy had run roughly three months, about 14 weeks, before follow-up blood collection. Whole blood was used without fractionation, so all unsorted peripheral T cells were included. Here the sequenced sample was blood, taken during antiretroviral therapy. Every receptor here comes from an adult with HIV infection.

This clonotype was seen a handful of times. The V and J genes are TRBV15 and TRBJ2-2, with D possibly TRBD1 on 5 matching bases. CDR1 LNHNV and CDR2 YYDKDF come from the germline V gene (reference sequence). CDR3 length: 19 amino acids. V dropped 0 bases and J dropped 4 bases, with 21 bases sitting between them. Here the CDR3 DNA reads TGTGCCACCAGCAGAGATGCCTTACGGAAAGGGGAAGCCACCGGGGAGCTGTTTTTT. Translating it yields CATSRDALRKGEATGELFF.

This clonotype is categorized as medium-sized. The rearrangement links TRBV19 to TRBJ2-5; 7 nucleotides line up with TRBD2. The CDR3 contains 15 residues. Germline values: CDR1 LNHDA, CDR2 SQIVND (reference sequence). Unmatched junction bases numbered 9, after V lost 6 bases and J lost 2 bases. CDR3 sequence reads: CASSPTVGRQETQYF. The DNA for the CDR3 is TGTGCCAGTAGCCCCACGGTCGGGAGGCAAGAGACCCAGTACTTC.

This clonotype is medium-sized by share. V usage is TRBV21-1 and J usage is TRBJ2-3; the table's D call of TRBD1 was not tested on the DNA. TRBV21-1 is listed as a pseudogene. This CDR3 contains 18 residues. As DNA, the CDR3 is TGTGCCAGCAGCAAAGTGACCCCCGCGGGGGATAGCACAGATACGCAGTATTTT. Its protein product is CASSKVTPAGDSTDTQYF.

Many counts were recorded for this clonotype. The chain employs TRBV7-9 and TRBJ1-2; 9 positions match TRBD1. J lost 1 base, V lost 1 base, and 28 bases had no gene match. The CDR3 has 24 amino acids. Germline loops: CDR1 SEHNR, CDR2 FQNEAQ (reference sequence). CDR3 sequence: CASSLVPYVPEIDGTGPLNYGYTF. CDR3 in DNA: TGTGCCAGCAGCTTAGTCCCTTACGTCCCCGAAATCGACGGGACAGGGCCCCTTAACTATGGCTACACCTTC.

This clonotype was counted only a few times. The chain links TRBV2 to TRBJ2-7; D is unresolved. V gave up 1 base and J gave up 0 bases, with 7 bases separating them. Looked up from germline, CDR1 is SNHLY and CDR2 is FYNNEI. There are 14 residues in the CDR3. The CDR3 coding sequence is TGTGCCAGCAGTGAAGTGGGCCACTCCTACGAGCAGTACTTC. This codes for CASSEVGHSYEQYF.

Relative to its sample, this clonotype is medium-sized. The CDR3 protein is CASSFRQGDHEQYF. The CDR3 DNA sequence: TGCGCCAGCAGCTTCCGGCAGGGGGACCACGAGCAGTACTTC. The chain couples TRBV5-1 to TRBJ2-7; TRBD1 matches at 7 bases. The CDR3 consists of 14 residues. Germline CDR1 is SGHRS and CDR2 is YFSETQ. V lost 2 bases to trimming and J lost 5 bases; unmatched junction nucleotides: 7.

This clonotype ranks as medium-sized (0.01 to 0.1%). This chain joins TRBV14 and TRBJ2-7, with 8 positions matching TRBD1. Germline V gene sequence: CDR1 SGHDN, CDR2 FVKESK. V lost 0 bases and J lost 3; bases outside the gene matches: 10. The CDR3 spans 17 residues. In DNA form, the CDR3 reads TGTGCCAGCAGCCAAGATGGGCCAGGGGGCTTATACTACGAGCAGTACTTC. It is translated as CASSQDGPGGLYYEQYF.

Sample share makes this clonotype medium-sized (0.01 to 0.1%). V is TRBV7-8 and J is TRBJ1-1; D is unclear. Germline CDR1 SGHVS, CDR2 FQNEAQ. Trimming removed 5 bases from V and 5 bases from J, with 12 bases in between. The CDR3 loop spans 13 amino acids. The CDR3 spells CASSREASTEAFF. The CDR3 coding sequence is TGTGCCAGCAGCCGGGAGGCGAGTACTGAAGCTTTCTTT.

This chain joins TRBV5-1 and TRBJ2-2, with D unclear. The CDR3 length is 16 residues. Germline V gives CDR1 SGHRS, CDR2 YFSETQ. Trimming removed 0 bases from V and 0 bases from J, with 9 bases in between. In nucleotides, the CDR3 is TGCGCCAGCAGCTTGGCTGTGATAGCGAACACCGGGGAGCTGTTTTTT. Protein sequence: CASSLAVIANTGELFF.

By share of the sample, this clonotype is medium-sized (0.01 to 0.1%). This sequence joins TRBV19 and TRBJ2-1, with D tentatively TRBD2 (5 bases). CDR1 LNHDA and CDR2 SQIVND come from the germline V gene (reference sequence). Trimming took 7 bases from V and 3 from J, leaving 13 bases between them. This CDR3 has 14 amino acids. The CDR3 spells CASTAGIGYNEQFF. CDR3 in DNA: TGTGCCAGTACCGCCGGGATCGGCTACAATGAGCAGTTCTTC.

Concerning this clonotype itself: Its ends do not fully match the called genes, so a read error is possible. The chain couples TRBV6-6 to TRBJ2-2; maybe TRBD1 (6 bases). CDR1 MNHNY and CDR2 SVGAGI come from the germline V gene (reference sequence). The CDR3 loop spans 13 amino acids. The CDR3 is CASTGVHTVELFF. CDR3 nucleotide sequence: TGTGCCAGCACAGGGGTCCACACCGTGGAGCTGTTTTTT.

By sample share, this clonotype is medium-sized. This chain joins TRBV7-2 and TRBJ1-6; no clear D. The CDR3 totals 15 residues. Trimming stripped 3 bases from V and 3 bases from J, with 9 bases between. The germline CDR1 and CDR2 sequences are SGHTA and FQGNSA. CDR3 bases: TGTGCCAGCAGCTTTGGTGCTATCTATAATTCACCCCTCCACTTT. It encodes CASSFGAIYNSPLHF.

This clonotype is labeled as medium-sized. The chain joins TRBV27 to TRBJ2-6; D gene unclear. V was shortened by 11 bases and J by 1 base, with 0 bases between the two germline ends. CDR1 MNHEY and CDR2 SMNVEV come from the germline V gene (reference sequence). The CDR3 consists of 10 residues. The CDR3 protein is CASGANVLTF. The CDR3 DNA sequence: TGTGCCTCTGGGGCCAACGTCCTGACTTTC. The full variable domain, completed using reference TRBV27 and TRBJ2-6, is EAQVTQNPRYLITVTGKKLTVTCSQNMNHEYMSWYRQDPGLGLRQIYYSMNVEVTDKGDVPEGYKVSRKEKRNFPLILESPSPNQTSLYFCASGANVLTFGAGSRLTVL.